The subject of this entry is one T cell receptor beta chain. This sample is drawn from a study of blood T cell repertoires in COVID-19. Assay: immunoSEQ multiplex PCR; the TCRdb copy retains only in-frame clones and omits some. The table records more than 130,000 clones, about 88% of them present only once. The CDR3 runs 16 residues. V was pared by 4 bases and J by 9 bases, with 11 bases of the junction left unmatched. CDR1 and CDR2 (germline): MNHEY, SMNVEV (reference sequence). The specimen was peripheral blood. J is TRBJ2-1 and V is TRBV27, with 11 bases identical to TRBD2. The TCR comes from a man aged 50 to 60 with active or convalescent COVID-19. The CDR3 here is CASSSLAGGLGSEQFF. For the CDR3, the DNA is TGTGCCAGCAGTTCCCTAGCGGGAGGACTAGGGAGTGAGCAGTTCTTC.